The rows below give T cell receptor beta chains drawn from one sample of a study of shared clonotypes between healthy human individuals. Method: immunoSEQ multiplex PCR; TCRdb's copy keeps in-frame clones and lacks some. Here the sample spans about 2.1 million clones, 90% to 95% being singletons. Material for sequencing was naive CD8+ T cells from PBMCs. All receptors come from a man aged 18 to 29 in good health. Some clones in this sample may be carry-over from other donors' samples. Each CDR3 is given with its conserved first and last residue. A D gene is named only where the DNA matches it firmly. Size is omitted from some rows. Given values are once, few, many or a class for expanded clones.

J: TRBJ2-7
size: .
D: TRBD1
V: TRBV13
CDR3: CASSPTGGLRYEQYF
DNA: TGTGCCAGCAGCCCCACAGGGGGCCTCCGCTACGAGCAGTACTTC

J: TRBJ2-3
size: .
D: TRBD2
V: TRBV9
CDR3: CASSVGSGAGDTQYF
DNA: TGTGCCAGCAGCGTAGGGAGCGGGGCCGGGGATACGCAGTATTTT

J: TRBJ2-1
size: few
D: .
V: TRBV19
CDR3: CASSIQGNEQFF
DNA: TGTGCCAGTAGTATTCAGGGGAATGAGCAGTTCTTC

J: TRBJ2-3
size: .
D: .
V: TRBV5-1
CDR3: CASSLVVGDTQYF
DNA: TGCGCCAGCAGCTTGGTTGTCGGGGATACGCAGTATTTT

J: TRBJ2-5
size: .
D: TRBD2
V: TRBV5-4
CDR3: CASSLGGRASETQYF
DNA: TGTGCCAGCAGCTTGGGCGGGAGGGCCTCGGAGACCCAGTACTTC

J: TRBJ2-3
size: few
D: TRBD2
V: TRBV9
CDR3: CASSVVASGSTDTQYF
DNA: TGTGCCAGCAGCGTAGTGGCTAGCGGTAGCACAGATACGCAGTATTTT

J: TRBJ1-1
size: .
D: TRBD1
V: TRBV10-3
CDR3: CAISGKRSPGTVTTEAFF
DNA: TGTGCCATCAGTGGTAAAAGAAGTCCCGGGACAGTTACCACTGAAGCTTTCTTT

J: TRBJ1-2
size: .
D: TRBD1
V: TRBV29-1
CDR3: CSVVTQGEAGYTF
DNA: TGCAGCGTTGTAACACAGGGGGAGGCTGGCTACACCTTC

J: TRBJ2-7
size: .
D: TRBD2
V: TRBV27
CDR3: CASSPGLAANSGYEQYF
DNA: TGTGCCAGCAGTCCGGGACTAGCGGCTAACTCCGGCTACGAGCAGTACTTC

J: TRBJ2-7
size: .
D: .
V: TRBV28
CDR3: CASRTTVISYEQYF
DNA: TGTGCCAGCAGGACGACAGTGATCTCCTACGAGCAGTACTTC

J: TRBJ2-1
size: .
D: .
V: TRBV5-1
CDR3: CASSLGALLSSYNEQFF
DNA: TGCGCCAGCAGCTTGGGGGCACTTCTAAGCTCCTACAATGAGCAGTTCTTC

J: TRBJ1-5
size: .
D: .
V: TRBV7-8
CDR3: CASSSTGGFNQPQHF
DNA: TGTGCCAGCAGCTCGACCGGGGGCTTCAATCAGCCCCAGCATTTT

J: TRBJ2-7
size: .
D: .
V: TRBV7-8
CDR3: CASSTDNYEQYF
DNA: TGTGCCAGCAGTACGGATAACTACGAGCAGTACTTC

J: TRBJ1-1
size: .
D: .
V: TRBV19
CDR3: CASSIWGDKVEAFF
DNA: TGTGCCAGTAGTATCTGGGGGGATAAGGTCGAAGCTTTCTTT

J: TRBJ2-7
size: .
D: .
V: TRBV4-3
CDR3: CASSQAFTGPHEQYF
DNA: TGCGCCAGCAGCCAAGCCTTCACCGGCCCCCACGAGCAGTACTTC

J: TRBJ2-6
size: .
D: .
V: TRBV14
CDR3: CASRRTPGANVLTF
DNA: TGTGCCAGCAGGCGGACCCCTGGGGCCAACGTCCTGACTTTC

J: TRBJ1-1
size: .
D: .
V: TRBV7-3
CDR3: CASSPTPMNTEAFF
DNA: TGTGCCAGCAGCCCCACGCCCATGAACACTGAAGCTTTCTTT

J: TRBJ1-5
size: few
D: .
V: TRBV2
CDR3: CASSRTGSNQPQHF
DNA: TGTGCCAGCAGTAGAACAGGGAGCAATCAGCCCCAGCATTTT

J: TRBJ2-7
size: .
D: .
V: TRBV5-3
CDR3: CARSRGPRLSLPYEQYF
DNA: TGTGCCAGAAGCCGAGGACCCAGGCTATCGCTCCCCTACGAGCAGTACTTC

J: TRBJ2-1
size: .
D: TRBD2
V: TRBV28
CDR3: CASSNNQGLVGNEQFF
DNA: TGTGCCAGCAGCAACAATCAGGGACTAGTAGGCAATGAGCAGTTCTTC

J: TRBJ1-1
size: .
D: .
V: TRBV7-2
CDR3: CASSLVRGIHTEAFF
DNA: TGTGCCAGCAGCCTGGTCCGGGGGATTCACACTGAAGCTTTCTTT

J: TRBJ2-7
size: .
D: TRBD2
V: TRBV25-1
CDR3: CASTSGVGYEQYF
DNA: TGTGCCAGCACTAGCGGGGTGGGCTACGAGCAGTACTTC

J: TRBJ1-2
size: .
D: .
V: TRBV15
CDR3: CATSRGDKYYGYTF
DNA: TGTGCCACCAGCAGGGGGGACAAATACTATGGCTACACCTTC

J: TRBJ1-2
size: .
D: TRBD1
V: TRBV6-5
CDR3: CASSWRQGHHSGYTF
DNA: TGTGCCAGCAGTTGGAGACAGGGACATCATTCTGGCTACACCTTC

J: TRBJ2-7
size: .
D: TRBD2
V: TRBV19
CDR3: CASRETSGSYEQYF
DNA: TGTGCCAGTAGAGAGACTAGCGGGAGCTACGAGCAGTACTTC

J: TRBJ1-2
size: .
D: .
V: TRBV25-1
CDR3: CASSESGFHGYTF
DNA: TGTGCCAGCAGTGAATCGGGGTTTCATGGCTACACCTTC

J: TRBJ2-5
size: .
D: .
V: TRBV28
CDR3: CASSRLGWTGQYF
DNA: TGTGCCAGCAGTCGTTTGGGGTGGACGGGCCAGTACTTC

J: TRBJ2-7
size: .
D: TRBD2
V: TRBV10-3
CDR3: CAISESPSGSYAEQYF
DNA: TGTGCCATCAGTGAGTCGCCTAGCGGATCTTACGCGGAGCAGTACTTC

J: TRBJ2-7
size: .
D: TRBD1
V: TRBV10-3
CDR3: CATWDSDYEQYF
DNA: TGTGCCACTTGGGACAGCGACTACGAGCAGTACTTC

J: TRBJ1-5
size: .
D: TRBD1
V: TRBV10-3
CDR3: CAISEWTGGNQPQHF
DNA: TGTGCCATCAGTGAGTGGACAGGGGGCAATCAGCCCCAGCATTTT

J: TRBJ1-1
size: .
D: .
V: TRBV7-2
CDR3: CASSFTVNTEAFF
DNA: TGTGCCAGCAGCTTCACGGTGAACACTGAAGCTTTCTTT

J: TRBJ1-1
size: .
D: TRBD1
V: TRBV4-1
CDR3: CASSQVVGRGLGNTEAFF
DNA: TGCGCCAGCAGCCAAGTCGTTGGGAGGGGGCTAGGGAACACTGAAGCTTTCTTT

J: TRBJ2-7
size: .
D: .
V: TRBV6-5
CDR3: CASGAHFSYEQYF
DNA: TGTGCCAGTGGAGCACACTTCTCCTACGAGCAGTACTTC

J: TRBJ1-4
size: few
D: .
V: TRBV28
CDR3: CASSPWSGELFF
DNA: TGTGCCAGCAGTCCATGGTCAGGGGAACTGTTTTTT

J: TRBJ2-7
size: .
D: TRBD2
V: TRBV4-2
CDR3: CASSQKGLAGTYEQYF
DNA: TGTGCCAGCAGCCAAAAGGGACTAGCGGGTACCTACGAGCAGTACTTC

J: TRBJ1-5
size: .
D: .
V: TRBV6-1
CDR3: CASSDGQYSNQPQHF
DNA: TGTGCCAGCAGTGATGGACAGTATAGCAATCAGCCCCAGCATTTT

J: TRBJ1-4
size: .
D: .
V: TRBV18
CDR3: CASSPQGGGHEKLFF
DNA: TGTGCCAGCTCACCACAGGGAGGGGGACATGAAAAACTGTTTTTT

J: TRBJ2-3
size: .
D: .
V: TRBV9
CDR3: CASSPRQFLEGTQYF
DNA: TGTGCCAGCAGCCCTCGACAGTTCCTCGAAGGAACGCAGTATTTT

J: TRBJ2-2
size: .
D: .
V: TRBV9
CDR3: CASAGGGMTGELFF
DNA: TGTGCCAGCGCGGGCGGCGGAATGACCGGGGAGCTGTTTTTT

J: TRBJ2-1
size: .
D: .
V: TRBV7-9
CDR3: CASSYRRGYTSSYNEQFF
DNA: TGTGCCAGCAGCTACCGAAGGGGTTACACGAGCTCCTACAATGAGCAGTTCTTC

J: TRBJ2-1
size: .
D: .
V: TRBV6-5
CDR3: CASSLDSYNEQFF
DNA: TGTGCCAGCAGTTTGGACTCCTACAATGAGCAGTTCTTC